The 15 T cell receptor beta chains listed next were all sequenced from one sample in a study of blood T cell repertoires in COVID-19. Measured with immunoSEQ multiplex PCR; TCRdb has only the in-frame clones, and not every one. This sample has about 300,000 clones, with under 90% found just once. Sequencing used PBMCs or T cells enriched from blood (not recorded which). These receptors all come from a man in his sixties who had recovered from COVID-19.

This clone has only one observation. The chain has TRBV18 and TRBJ1-2; D not certain. The CDR3 is 14 amino acids. Per the germline V gene, CDR1 is KGHSH and CDR2 is LQKENI. V lost 2 bases, J lost 4 bases, and 11 bases lay in between. The CDR3 region has the DNA TGTGCCAGCTCACCAGACATAAACTTCTATGGCTACACCTTC. The encoded protein is CASSPDINFYGYTF.

V is TRBV7-2 and J is TRBJ2-3; a weak D match, TRBD2 (5 bases). V was pared by 6 bases and J by 0 bases, with 7 bases between. The CDR3 has 13 amino acids. Per the germline V gene, CDR1 is SGHTA and CDR2 is FQGNSA. The CDR3 loop reads CASRLASTDTQYF. In DNA form, the CDR3 reads TGTGCCAGCAGGCTAGCTAGCACAGATACGCAGTATTTT. The full variable domain, rest sourced from reference TRBV7-2 and TRBJ2-3, is GAGVSQSPSNKVTEKGKDVELRCDPISGHTALYWYRQSLGQGLEFLIYFQGNSAPDKSGLPSDRFSAERTGGSVSTLTIQRTQQEDSAVYLCASRLASTDTQYFGPGTRLTVL.

This clone was counted a single time. The chain has TRBV19 and TRBJ2-7, with 7 nucleotides matching TRBD1. Germline loops: CDR1 LNHDA, CDR2 SQIVND (reference sequence). After removal of 3 bases from V and 2 bases from J, the junction contained 7 bases not matched to a gene. This CDR3 is built from 15 residues. The CDR3 DNA is TGTGCCAGTAGTATGTATGCAGGGGGACCCTACGAGCAGTACTTC. It translates to CASSMYAGGPYEQYF. The full variable domain, rest sourced from reference TRBV19 and TRBJ2-7, is DGGITQSPKYLFRKEGQNVTLSCEQNLNHDAMYWYRQDPGQGLRLIYYSQIVNDFQKGDIAEGYSVSREKKESFPLTVTSAQKNPTAFYLCASSMYAGGPYEQYFGPGTRLTVT.

The chain joins TRBV5-1 to TRBJ1-4, with D possibly matching TRBD1 (6 bases). The CDR3 length is 15 residues. The ends were cut back, 4 bases at V and 7 bases at J, with 17 bases in the middle. The germline V gene has CDR1 SGHRS and CDR2 YFSETQ. CDR3 DNA sequence: TGCGCCAGCAGCAGTCAGGGGACCTCCGGTGAAAAACTGTTTTTT. Its protein product is CASSSQGTSGEKLFF.

The chain has TRBV6-5 and TRBJ1-3, with 8 bases identical to TRBD1. Per the germline V gene, CDR1 is MNHEY and CDR2 is SVGAGI. The trim removed 6 bases at V and 4 bases at J, leaving 2 bases unmatched. This CDR3 contains 13 residues. CDR3 DNA sequence: TGTGCCAGCAGACAGGGGGTAGGAAACACCATATATTTT. Protein: CASRQGVGNTIYF.

This chain connects TRBV28 to TRBJ1-1, with D uncertain. V shed 4 bases and J shed 4 bases, with 13 bases lying between them. Germline CDR1 reads MDHEN; CDR2 reads SYDVKM. The CDR3 covers 14 residues. CDR3 in DNA: TGTGCCAGCAGTTCCCAGGTCCGGGGCACTGAAGCTTTCTTT. This sequence encodes CASSSQVRGTEAFF. Using reference TRBV28 and TRBJ1-1 for the parts outside the CDR3, the full variable domain is DVKVTQSSRYLVKRTGEKVFLECVQDMDHENMFWYRQDPGLGLRLIYFSYDVKMKEKGDIPEGYSVSREKKERFSLILESASTNQTSMYLCASSSQVRGTEAFFGQGTRLTVV.

The genes are TRBV28 and TRBJ1-2; perhaps TRBD1 as D (5 bases). Germline assignment: CDR1 MDHEN and CDR2 SYDVKM. The germline V and J ends were trimmed by 3 bases and 7 bases, with 9 bases remaining between them. The CDR3 sequence is 12 residues long. CDR3 sequence: CASSFLQGGYTF. The DNA of the CDR3 is TGTGCCAGCAGTTTCCTTCAGGGTGGCTACACCTTC.

The chain is built from TRBV6-5 and TRBJ1-4; TRBD1 might be the D (6 bases). There are 15 residues in the CDR3. From germline, CDR1 is MNHEY and CDR2 SVGAGI. Trimming cost V 2 bases and J 10 bases, with 17 bases left between them. The CDR3 sequence is CASSYDGGPGGKLFF. CDR3 in DNA: TGTGCCAGCAGTTACGACGGGGGGCCAGGTGGAAAACTGTTTTTT.

As regards this clone: The identical CDR3 is also encoded by other nucleotide sequences in the sample. This sequence joins TRBV28 and TRBJ1-5; no reliable D call. Germline lookup yields CDR1 MDHEN and CDR2 SYDVKM. The CDR3 length is 14 residues. V lost 6 bases and J lost 4, with 13 bases in between. CDR3 DNA: TGTGCCAGCAGCCCCGCGGGCGGGAATCAGCCCCAGCATTTT. It is translated as CASSPAGGNQPQHF.

Only one count was recorded for this clone. V usage is TRBV27 and J usage is TRBJ1-1, with a possible D match to TRBD1 (5 bases). The CDR3 is 15 residues long. Germline lookup yields CDR1 MNHEY and CDR2 SMNVEV (reference sequence). The V end lost 0 bases, the J end lost 4 bases, and 12 bases lay between the germline ends. The CDR3 sequence: CASSLSGLRSTEAFF. The CDR3 DNA is TGTGCCAGCAGTTTATCGGGACTCCGGAGCACTGAAGCTTTCTTT.

This chain connects TRBV20-1 to TRBJ2-3; D is undetermined. The CDR3 is 10 residues long. Per the germline V gene, CDR1 is DFQATT and CDR2 is SNEGSKA (reference sequence). V gave up 3 bases and J gave up 8 bases, with 6 bases separating them. The CDR3 loop reads CSARRGTQYF. The CDR3 DNA reads as TGCAGTGCTAGGCGTGGTACGCAGTATTTT.

The V and J genes are TRBV2 and TRBJ2-2; 8 bases map to TRBD1. The ends lost 3 bases at V and 0 bases at J; junction bases unmatched: 6. This CDR3 has 17 residues. Looked up from germline, CDR1 is SNHLY and CDR2 is FYNNEI. Written as DNA, the CDR3 is TGTGCCAGCAGTGATAGACAGGGGATCACGAACACCGGGGAGCTGTTTTTT. Protein: CASSDRQGITNTGELFF.

The rearrangement links TRBV5-6 to TRBJ2-7; weak D call: TRBD1 (6 bases). V lost 1 base to trimming and J lost 2 bases, with 7 bases between them. The germline CDR1 and CDR2 sequences are SGHDT and YYEEEE. CDR3 length: 13 residues. This CDR3 is CASSLTGTYEQYF. DNA for the CDR3: TGTGCCAGCAGCTTGACAGGGACCTACGAGCAGTACTTC.

The V and J genes are TRBV5-1 and TRBJ2-3, with 10 bases matching TRBD1. The CDR3 extends over 15 amino acids. V was clipped by 4 bases and J by 2 bases; unmatched bases: 4. Germline V gene lookup returns CDR1 SGHRS and CDR2 YFSETQ. This chain's CDR3 is CASSEGTGVTDTQYF. The CDR3 bases are TGCGCCAGCAGCGAGGGGACAGGGGTCACAGATACGCAGTATTTT.

This chain joins TRBV7-3 and TRBJ1-1; 8 bases line up with TRBD1. The CDR3 spans 14 residues. Per germline, CDR1 SGHTA and CDR2 FQGTGA. J was trimmed by 5 bases and V by 5 bases; bases with no gene match: 7. CDR3 coding DNA: TGTGCCAGCAGCCCCGGACAGGGTGTTACTGAAGCTTTCTTT. It specifies CASSPGQGVTEAFF.